This T cell receptor beta chain was captured in a study of blood T cell repertoires in COVID-19. As for the study in general: Specimens from acute and convalescent COVID-19 originated in the United States, Italy and Spain. The analysed material was cDNA or gDNA that came from T cells, B-cell-depleted T cells, or PBMCs.

V was cut by 3 bases and J by 0 bases, with 7 bases left in between. CDR1 and CDR2 (germline): LNHDA, SQIVND (reference sequence). This CDR3 comprises 14 residues. Per the original data handling: Reference gene primer amplification in the assay estimated nucleated cell counts. Profiling relied on immunoSEQ multiplex PCR, and the TCRdb table lists in-frame clones only, not all of them. The D gene and trimming were derived from the DNA, and the V and J assignments and clone size from that table. The repertoire includes roughly 79,000 clones, over 85% of them detected once, and around 4.5% sits in the top ten.

The sequenced material came from peripheral blood. The chain uses TRBV19 and TRBJ2-3; D might be TRBD2 (5 bases). The clonotype comes from a man aged 45-65 years with active COVID-19. The CDR3 spells CASSIGGSTDTQYF. The CDR3 region has the DNA TGTGCCAGTAGTATTGGAGGAAGCACAGATACGCAGTATTTT.